These 12 T cell receptor beta chains share one sample of origin, sequenced in a study of blood T cell repertoires in COVID-19. Method: immunoSEQ multiplex PCR; TCRdb's copy keeps in-frame clones and lacks some. The sample has about 260,000 clones, 88% seen once. What was sequenced was peripheral blood. All receptors come from a human donor in a cohort sampled during active COVID-19.

J is TRBJ1-3 and V is TRBV7-9, with D possibly matching TRBD1 (5 bases). Trimming cost V 3 bases and J 2 bases, with 11 bases left between them. The CDR3 has 15 residues. Per germline, CDR1 SEHNR and CDR2 FQNEAQ (reference sequence). The CDR3 is CASSLFRATGNTIYF. Here the CDR3 DNA reads TGTGCCAGCAGCTTGTTCAGGGCGACTGGAAACACCATATATTTT. Complete variable domain (other parts from reference TRBV7-9 and TRBJ1-3): DTGVSQNPRHKITKRGQNVTFRCDPISEHNRLYWYRQTLGQGPEFLTYFQNEAQLEKSRLLSDRFSAERPKGSFSTLEIQRTEQGDSAMYLCASSLFRATGNTIYFGEGSWLTVV.

The chain links TRBV29-1 to TRBJ2-7; 10 bases match TRBD1. The CDR3 is 13 residues long. Germline V CDR1 and CDR2: SQVTM, ANQGSEA. V lost 5 bases, J lost 3 bases, and 4 bases stayed unmatched. The CDR3 is CSVSRTGGYEQYF. The CDR3 DNA sequence: TGCAGCGTTTCCAGGACAGGGGGCTACGAGCAGTACTTC.

The CDR3 protein is CASSYGRRLNQETQYF. CDR3 nucleotide sequence: TGTGCCAGCAGTTATGGTCGGAGACTTAACCAAGAGACCCAGTACTTC. The rearrangement joins TRBV11-2 to TRBJ2-5; D gene unclear. The CDR3 contains 16 residues. Germline assignment: CDR1 SGHAT and CDR2 FQNNGV. Between the trimmed V and J ends, which lost 6 bases and 0 bases, there was a span of 17 bases. Full variable domain (remainder filled in from reference TRBV11-2 and TRBJ2-5): EAGVAQSPRYKIIEKRQSVAFWCNPISGHATLYWYQQILGQGPKLLIQFQNNGVVDDSQLPKDRFSAERLKGVDSTLKIQPAKLEDSAVYLCASSYGRRLNQETQYFGPGTRLLVL.

The chain employs TRBV5-6 and TRBJ1-1, with D unresolved. V lost 4 bases to trimming and J lost 8 bases, with 24 bases between them. The germline V gene encodes CDR1 SGHDT and CDR2 YYEEEE. CDR3 length equals 16 residues. Here the CDR3 reads CASSLDWQATPEEAFF. The CDR3 coding sequence is TGTGCCAGCAGCCTGGATTGGCAGGCCACACCTGAAGAAGCTTTCTTT.

This chain connects TRBV7-9 to TRBJ1-2; 7 bases fit TRBD1. This CDR3 contains 13 residues. Germline V gene sequence: CDR1 SEHNR, CDR2 FQNEAQ (reference sequence). With 5 bases clipped from V and 2 bases from J, the junction kept 2 bases outside the gene matches. DNA for the CDR3: TGTGCCAGCAGCGCGGGACAGAACTATGGCTACACCTTC. Encoded protein: CASSAGQNYGYTF.

This chain links TRBV25-1 with TRBJ2-1; TRBD2 agrees at 10 bases. This CDR3 region has 15 residues. Germline V lookup: CDR1 MGHDK, CDR2 SYGVNS. Trimming removed 8 bases from V and 6 bases from J; junction bases left unmatched: 10. The CDR3 DNA is TGTGCCAGCGGCGGGCTAGCGGGAGTGAGCAATGAGCAGTTCTTC. Translated: CASGGLAGVSNEQFF.

This clone appeared once. The CDR3 DNA follows: TGCGCCAGCAGCCGCCTGGCTTTCTACGAGCAGTACTTC. Translated: CASSRLAFYEQYF. This chain uses TRBV4-1 with TRBJ2-7; no definite D call. Germline V gene sequence: CDR1 MGHRA, CDR2 YSYEKL. Trimming removed 4 bases at V and 3 bases at J, with 10 bases between. CDR3 length equals 13 residues.

V is TRBV4-3 and J is TRBJ2-1; TRBD2 matches at 11 bases. The V gene's germline CDR1 is LGHNA and CDR2 YSLEER. This CDR3 has 19 residues. Unmatched junction bases numbered 11, after V lost 4 bases and J lost 0 bases. The CDR3 here is CASSLPRVGTSGSYNEQFF. The CDR3 DNA follows: TGCGCCAGCAGCCTCCCGAGGGTCGGGACTAGCGGCTCCTACAATGAGCAGTTCTTC.

In its sample, this clone was seen once. V usage is TRBV27 and J usage is TRBJ2-1; TRBD2 matches at 10 bases. V shed 3 bases, J shed 6 bases, and the junction held 5 bases outside the gene matches. Germline-derived CDR1 and CDR2 are MNHEY and SMNVEV (reference sequence). There are 15 residues in the CDR3. The CDR3 reads CASSFLAGVGNEQFF. The DNA of the CDR3 is TGTGCCAGCAGTTTCCTAGCGGGGGTCGGCAATGAGCAGTTCTTC.

The V call is TRBV6-5, the J call TRBJ2-7; 9 positions match TRBD2. The germline CDR1 and CDR2 sequences are MNHEY and SVGAGI. V was clipped by 5 bases and J by 2 bases; unmatched bases: 4. There are 14 residues in the CDR3. CDR3 in DNA: TGTGCCAGCAGTAGTAGCGGGGGCACCTACGAGCAGTACTTC. It specifies CASSSSGGTYEQYF.

V and J are TRBV30 and TRBJ1-5, with TRBD1 as a possible D gene (5 bases). Trimming took off 3 bases at V and 0 bases at J, with 9 bases between the two ends. This CDR3 is 14 amino acids long. CDR1 is GTSNPN and CDR2 is SVGIG in the germline V gene (reference sequence). The CDR3 nucleotides read TGTGCCTGGAGGGGGCCCATTAGCAATCAGCCCCAGCATTTT. Its protein product is CAWRGPISNQPQHF.

The gene calls are TRBV5-6 and TRBJ1-2; no reliable D call. CDR1 is SGHDT and CDR2 is YYEEEE in the germline V gene. The CDR3 contains 14 residues. V lost 0 bases and J lost 8, with 14 bases in between. The CDR3 loop reads CASSLDSGSRGYTF. The CDR3 region has the DNA TGTGCCAGCAGCTTGGATTCGGGGTCGCGCGGCTACACCTTC. The variable domain in full, with the rest retrieved from reference TRBV5-6 and TRBJ1-2, is DAGVTQSPTHLIKTRGQQVTLRCSPKSGHDTVSWYQQALGQGPQFIFQYYEEEERQRGNFPDRFSGHQFPNYSSELNVNALLLGDSALYLCASSLDSGSRGYTFGSGTRLTVV.